Described below is a single T cell receptor (beta chain) sequence and its context. This record belongs to a study of blood T cell repertoires in COVID-19. Study summary: COVID-19 samples from acute and convalescent phases originated in the United States, Italy and Spain. The cDNA or gDNA used as material had been derived from T cells, B-cell-depleted T cells, or PBMCs.

Per the study methods: From reference gene primer amplification, estimates of nucleated cell counts were derived. Assay used: immunoSEQ multiplex PCR; TCRdb lists only in-frame clones, some missing. The V and J calls and clone size are taken from that table; D and trimming were inferred from the DNA. Of around 30,000 clones in the sample, approximately 71% were seen once. This sequence was found in a man aged 80 or over with active or convalescent COVID-19. The sequenced sample was peripheral blood.

The CDR3 region has the DNA TGCGCCAGCAGCCAACCTAGCGGGAGGGGGGTCAAAAACATTCAGTACTTC. This codes for CASSQPSGRGVKNIQYF. The chain has TRBV4-1 and TRBJ2-4; 12 nucleotides line up with TRBD2. From germline, CDR1 is MGHRA and CDR2 YSYEKL. V shed 2 bases and J 3 bases; nucleotides not matched to a gene: 5. The CDR3 totals 17 residues.